A selection of T cell receptor beta chains follows, all from one sample in a study of shared clonotypes between healthy human individuals. The assay was immunoSEQ multiplex PCR, and TCRdb's table has in-frame clones only and misses some. The sample consists of roughly 2,300,000 clones, 85% to 95% of them appearing once. The material sequenced was naive CD4+ T cells from PBMCs. These receptors came from a young man in good health. Some clones in this sample may be carry-over from other donors' samples. CDR3s include the opening cysteine and the closing phenylalanine or tryptophan. D genes are given only for firm matches. Where a row states a size, it is once, few, many or the class of an expanded clone; other rows omit it.

-	TRBV15	-	TRBJ2-4	TGTGCCACCAGCCGGCCCGGGGGAGAAAACATTCAGTACTTC	CATSRPGGENIQYF
TRBD2	TRBV9	-	TRBJ2-7	TGTGCCAGCAGCGTAGGCCTAGCGGGAGGGCCGTCGGAGCAGTACTTC	CASSVGLAGGPSEQYF
-	TRBV5-1	-	TRBJ1-2	TGCGCCAGCAGCTCGCCACCTGGACAGAGTCGTGTTCATGGCTACACCTTC	CASSSPPGQSRVHGYTF
-	TRBV7-2	-	TRBJ1-5	TGTGCCAGCAGCTTAGGGCCCCGGAATCAGCCCCAGCATTTT	CASSLGPRNQPQHF
-	TRBV5-1	-	TRBJ2-1	TGCGCCAGCAGCCCCCTTGGAGAGAGTGAGCAGTTCTTC	CASSPLGESEQFF
-	TRBV5-4	-	TRBJ2-1	TGTGCCAGCAGCCCGGGACCCCTAGGGTCCTACAATGAGCAGTTCTTC	CASSPGPLGSYNEQFF
-	TRBV5-1	-	TRBJ2-7	TGCGCCAGCAGCTGGGACGGGGCCTACGAGCAGTACTTC	CASSWDGAYEQYF
-	TRBV4-1	-	TRBJ1-5	TGCGCCAGCAGCCAAGGAGTAGCGGGGTACCAGCCCCAGCATTTT	CASSQGVAGYQPQHF
-	TRBV28	once	TRBJ2-7	TGTGCCAGCAGTTTACGGACGGCAGCCTACGAGCAGTACTTC	CASSLRTAAYEQYF
-	TRBV6-1	-	TRBJ2-7	TGTGCCAGCAGTGACCCAGGGCGTAGCGCTAGACCCTTCGAGCAGTACTTC	CASSDPGRSARPFEQYF
-	TRBV7-3	-	TRBJ1-1	TGTGCCAGCAGCCGCGGGCCAGACACTGAAGCTTTCTTT	CASSRGPDTEAFF
-	TRBV4-1	-	TRBJ1-2	TGCGCCAGCAGCCAGACAGGCTTACTCTATGGCTACACCTTC	CASSQTGLLYGYTF
-	TRBV5-1	once	TRBJ2-5	TGCGCCAGCAGCTTCGGTTTCAGGGCCCAAGAGACCCAGTACTTC	CASSFGFRAQETQYF
-	TRBV7-3	-	TRBJ2-2	TGTGCCAGCAGCTTAACGAGAGAGAACACCGGGGAGCTGTTTTTT	CASSLTRENTGELFF
TRBD1	TRBV5-1	-	TRBJ1-5	TGCGCCAGCACCCCGGGGACAGGGGATCAGCCCCAGCATTTT	CASTPGTGDQPQHF
TRBD2	TRBV7-9	-	TRBJ2-7	TGTGCCAGCAGCTTAGTCGTGACTAGCGGGGCATCCTACGAGCAGTACTTC	CASSLVVTSGASYEQYF
TRBD1	TRBV5-1	few	TRBJ1-4	TGCGCCAGCAGCTTGTCCTCGACAGGGAATCAACTGTTTTTT	CASSLSSTGNQLFF
TRBD2	TRBV7-3	few	TRBJ2-1	TGTGCCAGCAGTAGCGGGCTTTCCTACAATGAGCAGTTCTTC	CASSSGLSYNEQFF
-	TRBV27	-	TRBJ2-7	TGTGCCAGCAGTTTATCCCGAGTAGCCTACGAGCAGTACTTC	CASSLSRVAYEQYF
TRBD1	TRBV5-1	once	TRBJ1-5	TGCGCCAGCAGCTTGTATTGGGACAGGGGGCAGCCCCAGCATTTT	CASSLYWDRGQPQHF
-	TRBV18	-	TRBJ1-1	TGTGCCAGCTCACCCCCTTTCCGGGACACTGAAGCTTTCTTT	CASSPPFRDTEAFF
-	TRBV7-2	-	TRBJ2-7	TGTGCCAGCAGCTTAGCGGGGGCCACCTACGAGCAGTACTTC	CASSLAGATYEQYF
TRBD1	TRBV11-2	-	TRBJ2-7	TGTGCCAGCCTGGGGCTTTGGACAGGGAGCTACGAGCAGTACTTC	CASLGLWTGSYEQYF
-	TRBV15	-	TRBJ1-3	TGTGCCACCTCAACCGCCGCACTAGGATTCTCTGGAAACACCATATATTTT	CATSTAALGFSGNTIYF
-	TRBV6-6	-	TRBJ1-1	TGTGCCAGCAGTCGCAGTCAGGGCACTGAAGCTTTCTTT	CASSRSQGTEAFF
TRBD1	TRBV10-2	-	TRBJ2-7	TGCGCCAGCAGTCGGGACAGGACCTACGAGCAGTACTTC	CASSRDRTYEQYF
TRBD2	TRBV4-1	-	TRBJ2-7	TGCGCCAGCAGCCAAGGCACTAGCGGGAGTGTAAGGGGCGAGCAGTACTTC	CASSQGTSGSVRGEQYF
-	TRBV6-6	-	TRBJ2-5	TGTGCCAGCACCCCGGGCCTCCCCTGGGGAGAGACCCAGTACTTC	CASTPGLPWGETQYF
-	TRBV5-4	-	TRBJ2-7	TGTGCCAGCAGCTTGGGGGGACGTAACTCCTACGAGCAGTACTTC	CASSLGGRNSYEQYF
TRBD1	TRBV10-3	-	TRBJ2-7	TGTGCCATCAGTGAGTCGACAGGGGTGGGCGAGCAGTACTTC	CAISESTGVGEQYF
-	TRBV20-1	once	TRBJ1-5	TGCAGTGCCACCCGGGGAGGCCCCCAGCATTTT	CSATRGGPQHF
-	TRBV7-2	-	TRBJ2-1	TGTGCCAGCAGCCCGACGCGGTCCTATGAGCAGTTCTTC	CASSPTRSYEQFF
TRBD2	TRBV7-9	-	TRBJ2-7	TGTGCCAGCAGGAGGACTAGCGGGAGGGGATACGAGCAGTACTTC	CASRRTSGRGYEQYF
-	TRBV5-4	few	TRBJ1-1	TGTGCCAGCAGCTTACTGCATGTGAACACTGAAGCTTTCTTT	CASSLLHVNTEAFF
-	TRBV6-5	once	TRBJ1-2	TGTGCCAGCAGTTACGGGCCCAACTATGGCTACACCTTC	CASSYGPNYGYTF
TRBD1	TRBV10-3	-	TRBJ2-5	TGTGCCATCAGTGCATGGGGACAGGGAAAAGAGACCCAGTACTTC	CAISAWGQGKETQYF
-	TRBV6-5	-	TRBJ1-1	TGTGCCAGCAGTTACCGACGGCAGAACACTGAAGCTTTCTTT	CASSYRRQNTEAFF
-	TRBV19	-	TRBJ1-1	TGTGCCAGTAGTATAGGGAGGGACTACACTGAAGCTTTCTTT	CASSIGRDYTEAFF
TRBD1	TRBV2	-	TRBJ1-5	TGTGCCAGCAGCGGACAGGGGGGAGGTCGACAGCCCCAGCATTTT	CASSGQGGGRQPQHF
-	TRBV11-2	-	TRBJ2-5	TGTGCCAGCAGCTTAGGAGGCGACCAAGAGACCCAGTACTTC	CASSLGGDQETQYF